One sample yielded the 30 T cell receptor beta chains listed below, sequenced in a study of early T cells in non-severe SARS-CoV-2 infection. Each CDR3 protein is one row after TCRdb ran MiXCR on the 5' RACE reads. This table has roughly 93,000 distinct CDR3 sequences, approximately 10% appearing once. The sequenced material came from whole blood. These receptor sequences come from an adult who was a healthcare worker with PCR-confirmed SARS-CoV-2 infection or an uninfected control (not recorded which).

To note about this clonotype: One junction end disagrees with the germline gene, perhaps due to a read error. The chain links TRBV6-4 to TRBJ2-1; unclear D gene. The V gene's germline CDR1 is MRHNA and CDR2 SNTAGT. This CDR3 contains 14 residues. The CDR3 sequence: CVSSPRFPYNEQFF. In nucleotides, the CDR3 is TGTGTCAGCTCACCCAGATTCCCCTACAATGAGCAGTTCTTC.

CDR3: CASSVGAGAPNQPQHF. The CDR3 nucleotides read TGTGCCAGCAGCGTAGGGGCAGGGGCTCCCAATCAGCCCCAGCATTTT. The rearrangement links TRBV9 to TRBJ1-5, with a tentative D call TRBD1 (6 bases). The CDR3 runs to 16 residues. Germline CDR1 reads SGDLS; CDR2 reads YYNGEE. V was clipped by 0 bases and J by 3 bases, with 13 bases between them.

This clonotype was seen at least ten times. The V call is TRBV14, the J call TRBJ2-2; 8 positions agree with TRBD1. Trimming removed 2 bases from V and 8 bases from J; junction bases left unmatched: 7. Germline assignment: CDR1 SGHDN and CDR2 FVKESK. The length of the CDR3 is 15 residues. The CDR3 sequence: CASSQWTGSGGELFF. Here the CDR3 DNA reads TGTGCCAGCAGCCAATGGACAGGGAGTGGAGGGGAGCTGTTTTTT. The full variable domain, in which reference TRBV14 and TRBJ2-2 provide the parts outside the CDR3, is EAGVTQFPSHSVIEKGQTVTLRCDPISGHDNLYWYRRVMGKEIKFLLHFVKESKQDESGMPNNRFLAERTGGTYSTLKVQPAELEDSGVYFCASSQWTGSGGELFFGEGSRLTVL.

This clonotype has just a few counts. The rearrangement joins TRBV6-2 or TRBV6-3 to TRBJ2-7, with D possibly matching TRBD1 (6 bases). Trimming shortened V by 5 bases and J by 5 bases, and 10 bases separated the two germline ends. This CDR3 contains 12 residues. In germline, CDR1 is MNHEY, CDR2 SVGEGT. The CDR3 sequence is CASSAHRDEQYF. The CDR3 bases are TGTGCCAGCAGTGCCCACAGGGACGAGCAGTACTTC.

This clonotype came up once. This sequence joins TRBV2 and TRBJ1-2; D remains ambiguous. The ends were cut back, 3 bases at V and 2 bases at J, with 1 base in the middle. CDR1 and CDR2 from the germline V gene are SNHLY and FYNNEI. The CDR3 extends over 11 amino acids. CDR3 sequence: CASSENYGYTF. DNA for the CDR3: TGTGCCAGCAGTGAGAACTATGGCTACACCTTC.

This clonotype was detected ten times or more. This chain links TRBV14 with TRBJ2-3, with 9 bases that match TRBD2. From germline, CDR1 is SGHDN and CDR2 FVKESK. Trimming at V came to 1 base and at J to 6 bases, leaving 8 bases not matched to a gene. The CDR3 contains 16 residues. CDR3 sequence (DNA): TGTGCCAGCAGCCAAGTGGCAGCGGGAGGACCTGATACGCAGTATTTT. It specifies CASSQVAAGGPDTQYF.

Many counts were recorded for this clonotype. Here the CDR3 DNA reads TGTGCCAGCAGTTTAGGGGGGAACTATGGCTACACCTTC. It yields the protein CASSLGGNYGYTF. The chain recombines TRBV12-3 or TRBV12-4 with TRBJ1-2; D might be TRBD1 (5 bases). The ends were cut back, 1 base at V and 2 bases at J, with 5 bases in the middle. This CDR3 contains 13 residues.

The chain uses TRBV20-1 and TRBJ1-2, with 9 bases fitting TRBD1. The germline CDR1 and CDR2 sequences are DFQATT and SNEGSKA (reference sequence). Trimming cost V 3 bases and J 3 bases; bases outside gene matches: 8. The CDR3 length is 15 residues. The CDR3 sequence: CSARKGQGRDYGYTF. CDR3 DNA: TGCAGTGCTAGGAAGGGACAGGGAAGGGACTATGGCTACACCTTC.

This clonotype has a count of ten or more. The chain employs TRBV5-1 and TRBJ2-1; unclear D gene. The CDR3 totals 15 residues. Germline values: CDR1 SGHRS, CDR2 YFSETQ. Trimming removed 0 bases from V and 2 bases from J, with 9 bases in between. In nucleotides, the CDR3 is TGCGCCAGCAGCTTGGCCGACATTCCCTACAATGAGCAGTTCTTC. This codes for CASSLADIPYNEQFF.

This clonotype showed up just a few times. The chain couples TRBV6-1 to TRBJ2-7, with D possibly TRBD1 on 6 matching bases. CDR1 and CDR2 (germline): MNHNS, SASEGT. Deletions cut 6 bases from V and 3 bases from J, with 15 bases between. This CDR3 is built from 14 residues. Here the CDR3 reads CASSQGPAVYEQYF. The CDR3 DNA follows: TGTGCCAGCAGCCAGGGGCCAGCTGTCTACGAGCAGTACTTC.

There are many counts of this clonotype. The J gene is TRBJ1-5, the V gene TRBV20-1; 8 bases agree with TRBD1. CDR1 and CDR2 from the germline V gene are DFQATT and SNEGSKA (reference sequence). The CDR3 has 12 residues. V lost 6 bases to trimming and J lost 5 bases; unmatched junction nucleotides: 3. As DNA, the CDR3 is TGCAGTGCCCCCAGGGGGCATCAGCCCCAGCATTTT. It is translated as CSAPRGHQPQHF.

The V call is TRBV5-1, the J call TRBJ2-1; 7 nucleotides line up with TRBD2. Germline-derived CDR1 and CDR2 are SGHRS and YFSETQ. V lost 2 bases to trimming and J lost 0 bases; unmatched junction nucleotides: 2. This CDR3 has 15 residues. Here the CDR3 DNA reads TGCGCCAGCAGCTTTACTAGCGACTCCTACAATGAGCAGTTCTTC. The encoded protein is CASSFTSDSYNEQFF.

The chain links TRBV20-1 to TRBJ2-5; the D gene is possibly TRBD2 (5 bases). Germline V gives CDR1 DFQATT, CDR2 SNEGSKA (reference sequence). The length of the CDR3 is 16 residues. V lost 6 bases to trimming and J lost 1 base, with 21 bases between them. The CDR3 here is CSASTLTRTSQETQYF. CDR3 coding DNA: TGCAGTGCATCTACCCTTACCCGGACTTCCCAAGAGACCCAGTACTTC.

This clonotype was found many times. The rearrangement joins TRBV3-1 to TRBJ2-1; D perhaps matches TRBD2 (5 bases). The CDR3 runs 15 residues. V was trimmed by 0 bases and J by 7 bases, leaving 13 bases between them. Germline loops: CDR1 LGHDT, CDR2 YNNKEL (reference sequence). The CDR3 nucleotides are TGTGCCAGCAGCCAAGAGCGGGCGACCGTTAATGAGCAGTTCTTC. Amino acid sequence: CASSQERATVNEQFF.

Ten or more counts support this clonotype. This chain uses TRBV18 with TRBJ1-1; 7 positions match TRBD1. This CDR3 is 15 amino acids long. Per germline, CDR1 KGHSH and CDR2 LQKENI. The junction had 4 bases not matched to a gene; V was cut back by 2 bases and J by 1 base. The CDR3 nucleotides are TGTGCCAGCTCACCAGGAGGGACAGAGAACACTGAAGCTTTCTTT. This gives the protein CASSPGGTENTEAFF.

V usage is TRBV6-5 and J usage is TRBJ2-6; D perhaps matches TRBD1 (6 bases). The V gene lost 3 bases and the J gene lost 2 bases, with 11 bases spanning the gap. The CDR3 has 16 amino acids. Germline CDR1 is MNHEY and CDR2 is SVGAGI. The CDR3 sequence: CASSYRTATGANVLTF. CDR3 nucleotide sequence: TGTGCCAGCAGTTATCGGACAGCCACTGGGGCCAACGTCCTGACTTTC.

The J gene is TRBJ2-7, the V gene TRBV28; D unresolved. The V gene's germline CDR1 is MDHEN and CDR2 SYDVKM. V dropped 6 bases and J dropped 2 bases, with 5 bases sitting between them. The CDR3 length is 11 residues. CDR3 nucleotide sequence: TGTGCCAGCAGCACAGCCTACGAGCAGTACTTC. Protein sequence: CASSTAYEQYF.

This clonotype appeared many times. J is TRBJ2-3 and V is TRBV10-3; 8 nucleotides align to TRBD1. Per germline, CDR1 ENHRY and CDR2 SYGVKD. The CDR3 contains 13 residues. J lost 4 bases, V lost 6 bases, and 3 bases had no gene match. CDR3 DNA sequence: TGTGCCATCAGCGAGACAGGGGCAGATACGCAGTATTTT. Amino acid sequence: CAISETGADTQYF.

V gene TRBV5-1 combines with J gene TRBJ1-6; unclear D gene. Trimming took 0 bases from V and 9 from J, leaving 4 bases between them. Germline V gene data show CDR1 as SGHRS and CDR2 as YFSETQ. The CDR3 is made up of 12 amino acids. The DNA for the CDR3 is TGCGCCAGCAGCTTGGATCTTTCACCCCTCCACTTT. Protein product: CASSLDLSPLHF.

This clonotype was observed at least ten times. V is TRBV12-3 or TRBV12-4 and J is TRBJ2-3; 8 bases align to TRBD1. Trimming cost V 3 bases and J 6 bases; bases outside gene matches: 5. The CDR3 consists of 14 residues. The DNA for the CDR3 is TGTGCCAGCAGTTTGGACAGGGCAGTGGATACGCAGTATTTT. It encodes CASSLDRAVDTQYF.

This clonotype was seen a handful of times. This chain joins TRBV7-9 and TRBJ2-1; 9 nucleotides align to TRBD2. Germline V gene data show CDR1 as SEHNR and CDR2 as FQNEAQ (reference sequence). CDR3 size: 12 residues. V gave up 2 bases and J gave up 15 bases; unmatched junction bases: 5. CDR3 coding DNA: TGTGCCAGCAGCTTAAGGGCTAGCGGGGTGTTCTTC. Residues: CASSLRASGVFF.

This clonotype was counted ten times or more. The CDR3 region is CASSLSAGATDTQYF. In DNA, the CDR3 is TGTGCCAGCAGTTTATCGGCGGGGGCAACAGATACGCAGTATTTT. The chain has TRBV27 and TRBJ2-3; D perhaps matches TRBD2 (7 bases). Per germline, CDR1 MNHEY and CDR2 SMNVEV (reference sequence). V lost 0 bases to trimming and J lost 3 bases, with 10 bases between them. CDR3 length equals 15 residues.

V gene TRBV25-1 combines with J gene TRBJ1-1, with no clear D. The CDR3 has 12 residues. V shed 5 bases and J shed 1 base, with 5 bases lying between them. CDR1 MGHDK and CDR2 SYGVNS come from the germline V gene. The CDR3 region is CASSRGNTEAFF. Here the CDR3 DNA reads TGTGCCAGCAGTCGCGGGAACACTGAAGCTTTCTTT. The variable domain in full, with the rest retrieved from reference TRBV25-1 and TRBJ1-1, is EADIYQTPRYLVIGTGKKITLECSQTMGHDKMYWYQQDPGMELHLIHYSYGVNSTEKGDLSSESTVSRIRTEHFPLTLESARPSHTSQYLCASSRGNTEAFFGQGTRLTVV.

The chain carries TRBV6-5 and TRBJ1-2; 8 bases match TRBD1. This CDR3 has 14 residues. Germline CDR1 MNHEY, CDR2 SVGAGI. V dropped 6 bases and J dropped 2; count of bases not matched to a gene: 5. This chain's CDR3 is CASRPDRGNYGYTF. The CDR3 DNA reads TGTGCCAGCAGGCCCGACAGGGGAAACTATGGCTACACCTTC.

CDR3 sequence (DNA): TGCGCCAGCAGCTTGGCGGTCTCGGTTACAGATACGCAGTATTTT. Encoded protein: CASSLAVSVTDTQYF. The chain employs TRBV5-1 and TRBJ2-3; D remains unclear. The germline CDR1 and CDR2 sequences are SGHRS and YFSETQ. The CDR3 has 15 residues. Trimming left V 0 bases short and J 3 bases short, with 11 bases between.

The genes are TRBV3-1 and TRBJ1-1; 10 bases line up with TRBD1. Germline assignment: CDR1 LGHDT and CDR2 YNNKEL (reference sequence). V was clipped by 4 bases and J by 3 bases; unmatched bases: 5. This CDR3 is 15 amino acids long. CDR3 sequence (DNA): TGTGCCAGCAGCCCTTGGGACAGGGGAGACACTGAAGCTTTCTTT. This gives the protein CASSPWDRGDTEAFF.

J is TRBJ1-1 and V is TRBV28; weak D call: TRBD1 (5 bases). The CDR3 totals 16 residues. The V end was cut by 10 bases, the J end by 2 bases, with 23 bases between. Germline V CDR1 and CDR2: MDHEN, SYDVKM. The CDR3 reads CANRLAWGLSNTEAFF. DNA of the CDR3: TGTGCCAACAGACTGGCTTGGGGGTTGAGCAACACTGAAGCTTTCTTT.

The chain couples TRBV30 to TRBJ2-3, with 11 positions matching TRBD2. The CDR3 spans 15 residues. The germline CDR1 and CDR2 sequences are GTSNPN and SVGIG (reference sequence). The V and J ends lost 2 bases and 4 bases, in that order; junction bases with no gene match: 5. As DNA, the CDR3 is TGTGCCTGGAGTAAACTAGCGGGAGAGGCAGATACGCAGTATTTT. It encodes CAWSKLAGEADTQYF.

This clonotype was picked up many times. The chain's CDR3 is CASSLTVSTEAFF. As DNA, the CDR3 is TGTGCCAGCAGCTTAACGGTGAGCACTGAAGCTTTCTTT. This rearrangement joins TRBV7-3 to TRBJ1-1; D remains unclear. Trimming pared 0 bases from V and 4 bases from J, leaving 6 bases between. The CDR3 sequence is 13 residues long. In germline, CDR1 is SGHTA, CDR2 FQGTGA.

This clonotype has a count of ten or more. The chain recombines TRBV6-1 with TRBJ1-1; D might be TRBD1 (5 bases). CDR3 length equals 13 residues. Germline loops: CDR1 MNHNS, CDR2 SASEGT. V gave up 1 base and J gave up 10 bases, with 13 bases separating them. The CDR3 protein is CASSEDRWDGAFF. The CDR3, as DNA: TGTGCCAGCAGTGAAGATAGGTGGGACGGAGCTTTCTTT.